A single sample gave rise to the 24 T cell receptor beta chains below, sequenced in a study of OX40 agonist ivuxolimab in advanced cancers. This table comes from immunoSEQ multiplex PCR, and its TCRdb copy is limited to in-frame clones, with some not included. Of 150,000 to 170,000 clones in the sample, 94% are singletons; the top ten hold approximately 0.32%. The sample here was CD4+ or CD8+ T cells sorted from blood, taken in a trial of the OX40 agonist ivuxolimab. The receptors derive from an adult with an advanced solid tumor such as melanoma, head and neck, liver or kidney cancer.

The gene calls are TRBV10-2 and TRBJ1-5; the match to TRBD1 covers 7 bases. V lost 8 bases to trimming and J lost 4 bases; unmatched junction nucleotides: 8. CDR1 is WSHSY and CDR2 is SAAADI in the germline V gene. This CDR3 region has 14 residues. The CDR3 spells CASGTGDWNQPQHF. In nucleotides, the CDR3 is TGCGCCAGCGGAACAGGGGATTGGAATCAGCCCCAGCATTTT.

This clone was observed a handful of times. The CDR3 protein is CSVTGYFMNTEAFF. The CDR3 coding sequence is TGCAGCGTTACAGGGTACTTCATGAACACTGAAGCTTTCTTT. The chain uses TRBV29-1 and TRBJ1-1, with D perhaps TRBD1 (6 bases). Germline V gene sequence: CDR1 SQVTM, CDR2 ANQGSEA. The CDR3 spans 14 residues. Trimming took off 5 bases at V and 0 bases at J, with 13 bases between the two ends.

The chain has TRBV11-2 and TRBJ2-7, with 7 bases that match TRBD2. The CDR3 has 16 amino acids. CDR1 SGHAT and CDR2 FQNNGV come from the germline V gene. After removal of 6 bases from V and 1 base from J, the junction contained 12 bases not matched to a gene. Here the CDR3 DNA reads TGTGCCAGCAGGGCTAGCGGAGGAGGCGGTTCCTACGAGCAGTACTTC. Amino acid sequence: CASRASGGGGSYEQYF. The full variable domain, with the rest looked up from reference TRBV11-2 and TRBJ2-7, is EAGVAQSPRYKIIEKRQSVAFWCNPISGHATLYWYQQILGQGPKLLIQFQNNGVVDDSQLPKDRFSAERLKGVDSTLKIQPAKLEDSAVYLCASRASGGGGSYEQYFGPGTRLTVT.

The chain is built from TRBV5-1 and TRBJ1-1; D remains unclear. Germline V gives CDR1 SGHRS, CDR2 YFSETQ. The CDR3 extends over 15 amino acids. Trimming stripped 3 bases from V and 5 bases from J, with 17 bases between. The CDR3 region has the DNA TGCGCCAGCAGCTATGGTGGGGTAGTAGGAACTGAAGCTTTCTTT. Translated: CASSYGGVVGTEAFF.

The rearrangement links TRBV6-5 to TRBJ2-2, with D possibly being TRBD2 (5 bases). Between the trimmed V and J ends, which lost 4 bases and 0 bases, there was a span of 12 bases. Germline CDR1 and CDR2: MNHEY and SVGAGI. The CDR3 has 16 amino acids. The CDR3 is CASSLVASPNTGELFF. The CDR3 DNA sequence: TGTGCCAGCAGTTTAGTAGCGAGTCCGAACACCGGGGAGCTGTTTTTT.

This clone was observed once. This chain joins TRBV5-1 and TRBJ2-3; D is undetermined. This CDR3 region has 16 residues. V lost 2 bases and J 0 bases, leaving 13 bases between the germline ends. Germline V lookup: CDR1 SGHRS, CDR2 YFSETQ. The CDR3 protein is CASSFGAGPSTDTQYF. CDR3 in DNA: TGCGCCAGCAGCTTTGGAGCCGGACCTAGCACAGATACGCAGTATTTT.

The CDR3 DNA follows: TGTGCCAGTAGTAACAGGTACCAAGAGACCCAGTACTTC. Protein product: CASSNRYQETQYF. The rearrangement links TRBV19 to TRBJ2-5; weak D call: TRBD1 (5 bases). This CDR3 is built from 13 residues. CDR1 is LNHDA, CDR2 SQIVND, per germline (reference sequence). Trimming cost V 4 bases and J 0 bases, with 6 bases left between them.

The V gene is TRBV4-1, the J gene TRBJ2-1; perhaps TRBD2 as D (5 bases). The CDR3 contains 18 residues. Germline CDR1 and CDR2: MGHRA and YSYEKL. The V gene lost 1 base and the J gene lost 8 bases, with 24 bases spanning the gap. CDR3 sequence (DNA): TGCGCCAGCAGCCAAGCTCCCGACGGAAAGGTTACGGGGTATGAGCAGTTCTTC. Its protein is CASSQAPDGKVTGYEQFF.

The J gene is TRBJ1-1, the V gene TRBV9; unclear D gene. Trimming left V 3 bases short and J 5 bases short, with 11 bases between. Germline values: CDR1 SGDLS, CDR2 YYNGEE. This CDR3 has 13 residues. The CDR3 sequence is CASSETVGTEAFF. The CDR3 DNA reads TGTGCCAGCAGCGAAACCGTGGGGACTGAAGCTTTCTTT.

Here the CDR3 reads CASSFFQGPTDTQYF. The CDR3 nucleotides read TGTGCCAGCAGCTTCTTTCAGGGTCCCACAGATACGCAGTATTTT. The chain employs TRBV7-9 and TRBJ2-3; a possible D gene is TRBD1 (5 bases). The CDR3 is 15 amino acids. CDR1 and CDR2 (germline): SEHNR, FQNEAQ (reference sequence). V lost 3 bases and J 2 bases, leaving 12 bases between the germline ends.

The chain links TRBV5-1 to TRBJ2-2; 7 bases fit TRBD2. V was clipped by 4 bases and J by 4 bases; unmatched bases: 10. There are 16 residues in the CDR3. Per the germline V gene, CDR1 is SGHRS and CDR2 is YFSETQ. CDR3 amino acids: CASSPNLAGLTGELFF. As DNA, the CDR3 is TGCGCCAGCAGCCCAAACTTAGCGGGTCTCACCGGGGAGCTGTTTTTT.

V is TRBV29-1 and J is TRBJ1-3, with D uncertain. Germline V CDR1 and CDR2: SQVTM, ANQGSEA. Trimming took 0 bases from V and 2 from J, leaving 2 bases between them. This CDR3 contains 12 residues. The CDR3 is CSVEDPGNTIYF. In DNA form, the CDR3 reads TGCAGCGTTGAAGATCCTGGAAACACCATATATTTT.

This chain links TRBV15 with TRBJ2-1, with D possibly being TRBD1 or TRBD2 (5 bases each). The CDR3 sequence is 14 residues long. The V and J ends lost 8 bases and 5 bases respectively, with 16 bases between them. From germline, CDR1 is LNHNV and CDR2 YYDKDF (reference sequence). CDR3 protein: CATRGMDPNNEQFF. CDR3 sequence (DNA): TGTGCCACCCGGGGCATGGATCCCAACAATGAGCAGTTCTTC.

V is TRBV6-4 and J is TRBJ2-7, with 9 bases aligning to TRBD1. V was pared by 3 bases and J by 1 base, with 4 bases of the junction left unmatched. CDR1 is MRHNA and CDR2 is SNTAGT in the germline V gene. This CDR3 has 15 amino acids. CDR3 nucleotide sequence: TGTGCCAGCAGTGATCCTGGGACAGGGTCCTACGAGCAGTACTTC. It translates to CASSDPGTGSYEQYF.

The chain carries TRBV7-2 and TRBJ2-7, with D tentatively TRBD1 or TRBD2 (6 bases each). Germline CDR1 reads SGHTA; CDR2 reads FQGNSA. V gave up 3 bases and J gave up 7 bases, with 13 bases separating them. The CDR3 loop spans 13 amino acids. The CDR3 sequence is CASSFRQGREQYF. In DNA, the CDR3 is TGTGCCAGCAGCTTTAGGCAGGGGAGGGAGCAGTACTTC.

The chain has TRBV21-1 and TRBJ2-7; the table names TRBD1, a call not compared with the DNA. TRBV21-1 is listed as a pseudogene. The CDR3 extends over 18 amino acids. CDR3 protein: CASSKGFATGEASYEQYF. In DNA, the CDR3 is TGTGCCAGCAGCAAAGGTTTCGCGACAGGGGAAGCGTCCTACGAGCAGTACTTC.

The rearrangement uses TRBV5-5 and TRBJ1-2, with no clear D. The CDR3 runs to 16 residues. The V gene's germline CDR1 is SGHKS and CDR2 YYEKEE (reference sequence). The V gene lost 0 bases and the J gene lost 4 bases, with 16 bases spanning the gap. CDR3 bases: TGTGCCAGCAGCTTGGACGGCAGCCGGATCTTCTATGGCTACACCTTC. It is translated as CASSLDGSRIFYGYTF.

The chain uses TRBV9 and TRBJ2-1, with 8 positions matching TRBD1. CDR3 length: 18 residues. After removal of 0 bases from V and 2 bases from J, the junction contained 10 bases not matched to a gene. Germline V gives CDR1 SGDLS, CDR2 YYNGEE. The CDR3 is CASSVGTGLAVAYNEQFF. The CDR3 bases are TGTGCCAGCAGCGTAGGGACAGGGTTGGCTGTGGCCTACAATGAGCAGTTCTTC.

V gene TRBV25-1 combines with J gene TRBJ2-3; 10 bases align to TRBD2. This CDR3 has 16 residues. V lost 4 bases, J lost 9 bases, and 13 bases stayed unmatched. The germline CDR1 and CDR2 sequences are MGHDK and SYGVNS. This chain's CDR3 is CASSGGLAALGRTQYF. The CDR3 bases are TGTGCCAGCAGTGGTGGACTAGCGGCCCTTGGTAGGACGCAGTATTTT.

The CDR3 DNA is TGTGCCAGCAGCTTAGATAGGGGACTAGCGGTGGGCACCGGGGAGCTGTTTTTT. Translated, it gives CASSLDRGLAVGTGELFF. The chain is built from TRBV11-3 and TRBJ2-2; 11 positions match TRBD2. The CDR3 runs to 18 residues. Germline CDR1 SGHNT, CDR2 YENEEA. J lost 4 bases, V lost 0 bases, and 7 bases had no gene match.

CDR3 sequence reads: CASSAPGGGGNQPQHF. CDR3 coding DNA: TGCGCCAGCAGCGCCCCGGGGGGGGGCGGCAATCAGCCCCAGCATTTT. This chain uses TRBV4-1 with TRBJ1-5; tentatively, D is TRBD1 (6 bases). This CDR3 comprises 16 residues. V lost 5 bases and J 2 bases, leaving 16 bases between the germline ends. In germline, CDR1 is MGHRA, CDR2 YSYEKL.

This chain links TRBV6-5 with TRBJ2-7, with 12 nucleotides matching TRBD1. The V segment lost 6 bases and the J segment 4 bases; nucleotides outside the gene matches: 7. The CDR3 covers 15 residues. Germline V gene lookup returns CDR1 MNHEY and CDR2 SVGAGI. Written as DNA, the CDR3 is TGTGCCAGCAGGCCCCCGGGACAGGGGGCTTACGAGCAGTACTTC. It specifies CASRPPGQGAYEQYF.

This CDR3 is CASNKEGTGNAFF. DNA of the CDR3: TGCGCCAGCAACAAGGAGGGGACAGGGAATGCTTTCTTT. This chain links TRBV5-1 with TRBJ1-1; 9 bases match TRBD1. This CDR3 has 13 amino acids. V dropped 6 bases and J dropped 11; count of bases not matched to a gene: 11. CDR1 and CDR2 from the germline V gene are SGHRS and YFSETQ.

As DNA, the CDR3 is TGTGCCAGTAGTCCAACTTTAGACAGCACCTACGAGCAGTACTTC. Translated, it gives CASSPTLDSTYEQYF. The rearrangement uses TRBV19 and TRBJ2-7, with D possibly TRBD1 on 5 matching bases. In germline, CDR1 is LNHDA, CDR2 SQIVND (reference sequence). There are 15 residues in the CDR3. V was pared by 5 bases and J by 2 bases, with 16 bases between.